This T cell receptor beta chain was found in a study of CD8 T cells in ankylosing spondylitis. Study-wide results and caveats: Characteristic, it appeared, of ankylosing spondylitis blood was a TCR beta motif of several highly homologous variants.

Regarding this clonotype: Antigen specificity is unknown.

V trimming: 1 base; J trimming: 5 bases; junction bases outside the gene matches: 12. This CDR3 region has 16 residues. CDR1 and CDR2 (germline): DFQATT, SNEGSKA (reference sequence). TCRdb ran MiXCR on the 5' RACE reads and lists one entry per CDR3 protein. In the table there are a few hundred thousand distinct CDR3 sequences, about a sixth of which are singletons. The TCR comes from a male donor with ankylosing spondylitis. The rearrangement links TRBV20-1 to TRBJ1-1, with 8 bases fitting TRBD1. Specimen: blood, either unsorted or a sorted T cell fraction (not recorded which). The CDR3 reads CSARAPNRGSETEAFF. The CDR3 DNA sequence: TGCAGTGCTAGAGCCCCGAACAGGGGGAGTGAGACTGAAGCTTTCTTT.